These T cell receptor beta chains were read from a single sample in a study of shared clonotypes between healthy human individuals. Clones were sequenced by immunoSEQ multiplex PCR, and TCRdb holds only the in-frame ones, with some missing. The sample has 2 million to 2.5 million clones; over 90% are singletons. Sequencing input: naive CD4+ T cells from PBMCs. These receptors were collected from a man between 18 and 29 years old in good health. Some clones in this sample may be carry-over from other donors' samples. Both conserved end residues are part of each CDR3. D genes are given only for firm matches. Clone size is shown for a subset of rows, as once, few, many or a class of expanded clone.

d_gene,abundance,v_gene,j_gene,CDR3aa,CDR3nt
-,-,TRBV25-1,TRBJ2-3,CASSELGAGSGDTQYF,TGTGCCAGCAGTGAATTGGGGGCAGGGTCGGGGGATACGCAGTATTTT
-,-,TRBV6-1,TRBJ2-7,CASSEKGYEQYF,TGTGCCAGCAGTGAAAAGGGCTACGAGCAGTACTTC
-,-,TRBV5-1,TRBJ2-2,CASSLGVSPGELFF,TGCGCCAGCAGCTTGGGAGTGAGCCCCGGGGAGCTGTTTTTT
-,-,TRBV19,TRBJ2-4,CASSIGGQLAKNIQYF,TGTGCCAGTAGTATAGGTGGCCAGCTAGCCAAAAACATTCAGTACTTC
-,-,TRBV6-1,TRBJ2-1,CASSEARWAEEQFF,TGTGCCAGCAGTGAAGCGCGGTGGGCCGAAGAGCAGTTCTTC
-,once,TRBV2,TRBJ2-3,CATRGPTTDTQYF,TGTGCCACCAGGGGACCGACCACAGATACGCAGTATTTT
TRBD2,-,TRBV9,TRBJ2-3,CASSDGDTRTSGSADTQYF,TGTGCCAGCAGCGACGGAGACACGAGGACTAGCGGGAGTGCAGATACGCAGTATTTT
TRBD1,once,TRBV11-2,TRBJ1-4,CASSLIGTANEKLFF,TGTGCCAGCAGCTTAATTGGGACAGCGAATGAAAAACTGTTTTTT
TRBD1,-,TRBV7-2,TRBJ2-2,CASSSQGANTGELFF,TGTGCCAGCAGCTCACAGGGGGCGAACACCGGGGAGCTGTTTTTT
-,few,TRBV9,TRBJ1-1,CASSVVSSPEAFF,TGTGCCAGCAGCGTAGTTTCGTCCCCTGAAGCTTTCTTT